Detailed here is one TCR beta chain. The target antigen is unknown. The V end lost 5 bases, the J end lost 7 bases, and 8 bases lay between the germline ends. The CDR3 is 11 residues long. Germline V lookup: CDR1 SNHLY, CDR2 FYNNEI. The method was immunoSEQ multiplex PCR; TCRdb's version includes in-frame clones alone and lacks a portion of them. In the table there are 52,000 or so clones, about 54% of which are singletons. The entry originates in a study of cytotoxic CD8 clonotypes in ibrutinib-treated CLL. The wider study: Partial response occurred in about 25 patients and complete response in 2; at median about 70 months, approximately 14 remained remitted and about 12 progressed. Samples yielded averages of 250,000 or so productive templates and 75,000 to 95,000 productive rearrangements.

General observations from the study: Contraction or stability on treatment was seen for public clonotypes, which were uncommon.

The source is a human donor with chronic lymphocytic leukemia. V usage is TRBV2 and J usage is TRBJ1-2; no firm D call. The specimen comprised PBMCs, sampled at disease progression, from a patient treated with ibrutinib. This CDR3 reads CASSTGSGYTF. DNA of the CDR3: TGTGCCAGCAGTACTGGTAGTGGCTACACCTTC.